This note documents a single TCR beta chain sequence. Its antigen remains unknown. Trimming at V came to 0 bases and at J to 3 bases, leaving 5 bases not matched to a gene. CDR3 size: 16 residues. Looked up from germline, CDR1 is MNHEY and CDR2 is SVGAGI. This PCR relied on a set of 60 Vbeta primers and 13 Jbeta primers. Here immunoSEQ multiplex PCR was the method, and the copy in TCRdb shows in-frame clones only, minus some. This repertoire includes 130,000 to 150,000 clones. This specimen belongs to a study of cytomegalovirus exposure and HLA in healthy donors. Study results and caveats: The study found most TCR sequences rare, yet found some public TCRs in many donors.

This sequence was found in a male donor in good health and CMV-seronegative. The sequenced sample consisted of PBMCs. V usage is TRBV6-5 and J usage is TRBJ1-2; the match to TRBD1 covers 9 bases. The CDR3 DNA is TGTGCCAGCAGTTACTCGTGGACAGGGGCTGACTATGGCTACACCTTC. It is translated as CASSYSWTGADYGYTF.